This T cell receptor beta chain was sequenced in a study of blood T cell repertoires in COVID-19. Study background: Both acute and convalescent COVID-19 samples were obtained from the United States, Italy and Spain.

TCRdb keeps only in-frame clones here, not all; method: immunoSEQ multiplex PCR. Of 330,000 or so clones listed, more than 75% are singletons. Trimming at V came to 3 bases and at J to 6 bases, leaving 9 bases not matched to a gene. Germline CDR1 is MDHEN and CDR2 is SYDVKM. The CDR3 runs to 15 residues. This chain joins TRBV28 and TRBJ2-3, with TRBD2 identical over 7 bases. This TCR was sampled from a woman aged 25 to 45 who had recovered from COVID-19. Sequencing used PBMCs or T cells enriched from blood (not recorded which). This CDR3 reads CASSFGGMRSDTQYF. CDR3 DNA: TGTGCCAGCAGTTTCGGGGGGATGAGGTCGGATACGCAGTATTTT.